This T cell receptor (beta chain) was obtained from a study of blood T cells in healthy people across ages. At least ten counts were recorded for this clonotype. The second PCR ran roughly 6 to 11 cycles with a sample-barcoded 5' primer and J-beta primers. TCRdb called the 5' RACE reads again in MiXCR, with one record for every CDR3 protein. This sample has approximately 810,000 distinct CDR3 sequences, with 29% found just once. Trimming stripped 6 bases from V and 2 bases from J, with 14 bases between. The CDR3 extends over 14 amino acids. Germline assignment: CDR1 KGHSH and CDR2 LQKENI. The sequence was collected from a woman of 80 years or more in good health. Material: blood. This chain links TRBV18 with TRBJ2-7; maybe TRBD1 (6 bases). CDR3 sequence: CASSDDRFPYEQYF. The CDR3 nucleotides are TGTGCCAGCTCGGACGACAGGTTCCCCTACGAGCAGTACTTC. Combining the CDR3 with reference TRBV18 and TRBJ2-7 gives the whole variable domain NAGVMQNPRHLVRRRGQEARLRCSPMKGHSHVYWYRQLPEEGLKFMVYLQKENIIDESGMPKERFSAEFPKEGPSILRIQQVVRGDSAAYFCASSDDRFPYEQYFGPGTRLTVT.